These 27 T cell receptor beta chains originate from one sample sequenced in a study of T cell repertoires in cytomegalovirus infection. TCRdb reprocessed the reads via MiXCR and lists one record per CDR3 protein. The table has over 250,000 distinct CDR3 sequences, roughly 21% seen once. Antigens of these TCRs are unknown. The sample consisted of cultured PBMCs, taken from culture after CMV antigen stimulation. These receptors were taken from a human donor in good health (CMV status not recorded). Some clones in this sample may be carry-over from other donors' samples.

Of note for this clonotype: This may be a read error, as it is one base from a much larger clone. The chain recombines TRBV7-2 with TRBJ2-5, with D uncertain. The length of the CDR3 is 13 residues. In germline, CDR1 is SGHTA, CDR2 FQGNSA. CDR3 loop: CVSSLFQDQTQYF. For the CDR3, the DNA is TGTGTCAGCAGCTTATTTCAGGATCAGACCCAGTACTTC. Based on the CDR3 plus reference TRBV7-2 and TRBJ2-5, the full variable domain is GAGVSQSPSNKVTEKGKDVELRCDPISGHTALYWYRQSLGQGLEFLIYFQGNSAPDKSGLPSDRFSAERTGGSVSTLTIQRTQQEDSAVYLCVSSLFQDQTQYFGPGTRLLVL.

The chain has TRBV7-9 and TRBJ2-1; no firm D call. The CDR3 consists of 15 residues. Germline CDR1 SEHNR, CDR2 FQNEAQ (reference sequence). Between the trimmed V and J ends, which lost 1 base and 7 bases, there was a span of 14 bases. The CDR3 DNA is TGTGCCAGCAGCTTAGTCAAAGGGAAGGAGAATGAGCAGTTCTTC. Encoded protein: CASSLVKGKENEQFF.

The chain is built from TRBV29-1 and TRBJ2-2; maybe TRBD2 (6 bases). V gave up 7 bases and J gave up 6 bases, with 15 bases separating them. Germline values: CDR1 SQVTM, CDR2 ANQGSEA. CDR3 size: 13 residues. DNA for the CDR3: TGCAGCGCCGGGACTCTCCGGGCCGGGGAGCTGTTTTTT. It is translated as CSAGTLRAGELFF.

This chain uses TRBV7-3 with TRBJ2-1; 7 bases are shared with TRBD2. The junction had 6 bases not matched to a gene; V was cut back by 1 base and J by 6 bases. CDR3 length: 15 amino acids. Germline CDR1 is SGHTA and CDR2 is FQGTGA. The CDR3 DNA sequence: TGTGCCAGCAGCTTAAGCCTAGCGGAGTTCAATGAGCAGTTCTTC. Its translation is CASSLSLAEFNEQFF.

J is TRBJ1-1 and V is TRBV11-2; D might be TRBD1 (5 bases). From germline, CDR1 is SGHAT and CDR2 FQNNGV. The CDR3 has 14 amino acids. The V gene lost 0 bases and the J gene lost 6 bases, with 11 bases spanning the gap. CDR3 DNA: TGTGCCAGCAGCTTAGATGGGGCTTACGCTGAAGCTTTCTTT. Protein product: CASSLDGAYAEAFF.

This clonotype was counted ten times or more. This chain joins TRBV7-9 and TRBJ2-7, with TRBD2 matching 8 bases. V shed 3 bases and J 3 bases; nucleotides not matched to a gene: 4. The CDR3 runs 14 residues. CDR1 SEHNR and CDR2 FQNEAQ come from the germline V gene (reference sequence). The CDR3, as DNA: TGTGCCAGCAGCTTTTCCGGGAGGGACTACGAGCAGTACGTC. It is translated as CASSFSGRDYEQYV.

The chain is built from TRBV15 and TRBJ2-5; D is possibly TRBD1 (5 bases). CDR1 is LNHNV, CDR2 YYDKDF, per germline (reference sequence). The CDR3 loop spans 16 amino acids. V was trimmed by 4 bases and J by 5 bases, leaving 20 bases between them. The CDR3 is CATSKLVGHQGETQYF. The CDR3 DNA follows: TGTGCCACCAGCAAGCTCGTAGGACATCAAGGGGAGACCCAGTACTTC.

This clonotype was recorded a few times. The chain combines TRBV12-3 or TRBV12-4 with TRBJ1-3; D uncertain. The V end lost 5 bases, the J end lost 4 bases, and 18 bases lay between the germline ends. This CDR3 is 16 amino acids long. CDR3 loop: CASSSFRDPRGNTIYF. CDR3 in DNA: TGTGCCAGCAGTAGTTTTCGGGATCCGAGGGGAAACACCATATATTTT.

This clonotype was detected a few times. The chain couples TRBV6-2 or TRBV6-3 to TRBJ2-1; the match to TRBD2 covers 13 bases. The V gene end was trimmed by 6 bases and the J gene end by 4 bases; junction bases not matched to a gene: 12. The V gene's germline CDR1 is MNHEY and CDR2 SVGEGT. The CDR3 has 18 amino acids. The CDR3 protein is CASRLKGLAGKGYNEQFF. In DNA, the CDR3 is TGTGCCAGCAGGTTGAAGGGACTAGCGGGAAAAGGGTACAATGAGCAGTTCTTC.

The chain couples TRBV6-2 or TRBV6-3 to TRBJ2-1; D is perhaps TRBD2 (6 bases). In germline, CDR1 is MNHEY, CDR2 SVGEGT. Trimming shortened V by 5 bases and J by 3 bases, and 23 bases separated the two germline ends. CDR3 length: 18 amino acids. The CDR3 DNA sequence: TGTGCCAGCAGTAATTTACCCTCCCTAGCGACCCGCTACAATGAGCAGTTCTTC. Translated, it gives CASSNLPSLATRYNEQFF.

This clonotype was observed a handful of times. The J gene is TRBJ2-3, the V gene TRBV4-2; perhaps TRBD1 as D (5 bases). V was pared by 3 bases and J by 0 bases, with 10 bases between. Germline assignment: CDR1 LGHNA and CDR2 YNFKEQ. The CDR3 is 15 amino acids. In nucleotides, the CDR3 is TGTGCCAGCAGCCAGACAGCGATAAGCACAGATACGCAGTATTTT. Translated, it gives CASSQTAISTDTQYF.

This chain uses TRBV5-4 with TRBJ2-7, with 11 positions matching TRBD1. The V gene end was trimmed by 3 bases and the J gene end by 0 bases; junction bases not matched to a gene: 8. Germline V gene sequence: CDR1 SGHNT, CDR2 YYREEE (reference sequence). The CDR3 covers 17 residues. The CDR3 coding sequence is TGTGCCAGCAGCTCAACCGGACAGGGGGCGAGCTCCTACGAGCAGTACGTC. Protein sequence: CASSSTGQGASSYEQYV.

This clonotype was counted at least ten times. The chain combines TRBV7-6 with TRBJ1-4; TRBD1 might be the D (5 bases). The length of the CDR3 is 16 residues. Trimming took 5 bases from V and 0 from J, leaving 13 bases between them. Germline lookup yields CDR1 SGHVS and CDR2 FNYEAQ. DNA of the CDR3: TGTGCCAGCAGCGCACGTGGGACTCCAACTAATGAAAAACTGTTTTTT. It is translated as CASSARGTPTNEKLFF.

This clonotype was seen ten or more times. Here the CDR3 DNA reads TGTGCCAGCAGCTTACCCGCTACTAGCGGTTTTTATGAGCAGTTCTTC. Residues: CASSLPATSGFYEQFF. The chain carries TRBV7-2 and TRBJ2-1; 8 positions match TRBD2. The CDR3 covers 16 residues. The V gene end was trimmed by 2 bases and the J gene end by 8 bases; junction bases not matched to a gene: 11. Germline V lookup: CDR1 SGHTA, CDR2 FQGNSA.

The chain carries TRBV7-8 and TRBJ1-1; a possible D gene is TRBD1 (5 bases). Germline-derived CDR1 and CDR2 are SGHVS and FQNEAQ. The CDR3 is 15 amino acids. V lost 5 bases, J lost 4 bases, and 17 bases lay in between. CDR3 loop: CASSARLDSSTEAFF. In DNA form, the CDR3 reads TGTGCCAGCAGCGCCCGGCTCGACAGTTCCACTGAAGCTTTCTTT.

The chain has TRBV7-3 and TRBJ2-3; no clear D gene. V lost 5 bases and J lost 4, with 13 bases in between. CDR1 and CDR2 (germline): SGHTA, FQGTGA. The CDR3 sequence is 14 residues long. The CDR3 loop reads CASSQPQQADTQYF. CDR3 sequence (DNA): TGTGCCAGCAGCCAACCTCAGCAAGCAGATACGCAGTATTTT.

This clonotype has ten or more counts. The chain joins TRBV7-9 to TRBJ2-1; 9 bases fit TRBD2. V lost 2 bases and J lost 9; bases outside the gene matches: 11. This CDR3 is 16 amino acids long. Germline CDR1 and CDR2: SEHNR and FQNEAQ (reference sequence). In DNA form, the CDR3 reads TGTGCCAGCAGCTTATTCCCCTTAGCGGGAGATGGTGAGCAGTTCTTC. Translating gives CASSLFPLAGDGEQFF.

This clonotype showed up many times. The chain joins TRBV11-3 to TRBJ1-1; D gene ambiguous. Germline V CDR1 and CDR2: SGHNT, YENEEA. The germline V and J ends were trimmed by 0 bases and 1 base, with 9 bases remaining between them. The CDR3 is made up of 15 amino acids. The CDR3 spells CASSLDPVSNTEAFF. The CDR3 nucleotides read TGTGCCAGCAGCTTAGATCCAGTCTCGAACACTGAAGCTTTCTTT.

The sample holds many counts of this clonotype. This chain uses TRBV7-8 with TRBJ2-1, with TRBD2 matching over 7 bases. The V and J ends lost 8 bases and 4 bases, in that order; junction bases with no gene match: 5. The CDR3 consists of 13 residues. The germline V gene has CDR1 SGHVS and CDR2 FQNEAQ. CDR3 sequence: CASQRREYNEQFF. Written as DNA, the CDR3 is TGTGCCAGCCAACGGCGGGAGTACAATGAGCAGTTCTTC.

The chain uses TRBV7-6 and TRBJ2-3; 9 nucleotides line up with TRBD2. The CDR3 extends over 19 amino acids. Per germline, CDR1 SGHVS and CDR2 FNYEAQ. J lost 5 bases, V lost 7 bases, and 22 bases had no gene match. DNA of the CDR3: TGTGCCAGCACCCTTCCTCTGGTAGCGGGAGTAGAGGGTAGAGATACGCAGTATTTT. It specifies CASTLPLVAGVEGRDTQYF. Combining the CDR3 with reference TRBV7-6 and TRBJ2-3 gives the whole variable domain GAGVSQSPRYKVTKRGQDVALRCDPISGHVSLYWYRQALGQGPEFLTYFNYEAQQDKSGLPNDRFSAERPEGSISTLTIQRTEQRDSAMYRCASTLPLVAGVEGRDTQYFGPGTRLTVL.

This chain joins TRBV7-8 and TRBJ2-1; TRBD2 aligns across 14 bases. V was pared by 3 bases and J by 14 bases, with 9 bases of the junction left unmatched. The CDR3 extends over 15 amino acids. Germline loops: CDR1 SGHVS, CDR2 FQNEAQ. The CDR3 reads CASSFGTSGSKWEFF. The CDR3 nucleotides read TGTGCCAGCAGCTTCGGGACTAGCGGGAGTAAATGGGAGTTCTTC.

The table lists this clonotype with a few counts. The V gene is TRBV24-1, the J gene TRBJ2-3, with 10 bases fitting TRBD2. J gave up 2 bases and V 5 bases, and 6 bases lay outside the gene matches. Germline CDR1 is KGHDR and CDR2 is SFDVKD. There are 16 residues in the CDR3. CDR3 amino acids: CATSAGLAVDTDTQYF. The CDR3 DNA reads TGTGCCACCAGTGCCGGACTAGCGGTAGACACAGATACGCAGTATTTT.

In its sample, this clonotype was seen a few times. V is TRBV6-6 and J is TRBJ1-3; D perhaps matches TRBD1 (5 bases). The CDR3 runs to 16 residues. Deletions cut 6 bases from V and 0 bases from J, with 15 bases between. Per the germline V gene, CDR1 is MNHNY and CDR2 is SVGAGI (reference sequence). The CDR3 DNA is TGTGCCAGCAGCCCCTTTACCGGGGGCTCTGGAAACACCATATATTTT. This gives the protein CASSPFTGGSGNTIYF.

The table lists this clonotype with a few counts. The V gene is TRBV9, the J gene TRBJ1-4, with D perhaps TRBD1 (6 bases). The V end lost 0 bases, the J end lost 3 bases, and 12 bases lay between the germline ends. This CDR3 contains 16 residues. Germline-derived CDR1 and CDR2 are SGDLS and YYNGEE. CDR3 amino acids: CASSVVAGAANEKLFF. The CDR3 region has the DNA TGTGCCAGCAGCGTAGTAGCAGGGGCGGCTAATGAAAAACTGTTTTTT.

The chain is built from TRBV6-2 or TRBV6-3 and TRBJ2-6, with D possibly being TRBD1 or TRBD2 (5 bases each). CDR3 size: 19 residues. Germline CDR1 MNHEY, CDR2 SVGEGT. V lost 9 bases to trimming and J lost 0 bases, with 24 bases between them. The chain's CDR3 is CASYSRAGTVISGANVLTF. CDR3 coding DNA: TGTGCCAGTTACTCAAGGGCCGGGACGGTAATCTCTGGGGCCAACGTCCTGACTTTC.

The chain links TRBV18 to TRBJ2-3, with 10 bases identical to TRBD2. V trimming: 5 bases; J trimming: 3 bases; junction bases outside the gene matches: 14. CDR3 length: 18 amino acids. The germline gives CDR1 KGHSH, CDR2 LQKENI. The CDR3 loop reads CASSSTLFSGRRTDTQYF. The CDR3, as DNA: TGTGCCAGCTCATCCACTTTATTTAGCGGGAGGAGGACAGATACGCAGTATTTT.

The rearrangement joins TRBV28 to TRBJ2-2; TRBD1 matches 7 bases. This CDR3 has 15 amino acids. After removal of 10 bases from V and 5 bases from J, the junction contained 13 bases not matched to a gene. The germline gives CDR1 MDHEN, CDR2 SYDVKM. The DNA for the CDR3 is TGTGCCACCTGGACAGGACAAGGGGGAACCGGGGAGCTGTTTTTT. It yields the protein CATWTGQGGTGELFF.